The source of this T cell receptor beta chain is a study of T cell responses to AZD1222 COVID-19 vaccine. V was pared by 3 bases and J by 3 bases, with 10 bases between. Per the germline V gene, CDR1 is MNHEY and CDR2 is SMNVEV (reference sequence). This CDR3 contains 14 residues. Libraries were prepared by immunoSEQ multiplex PCR; TCRdb keeps only in-frame clonotypes and omits some of them. The sample lists 120,000 or so clones, approximately 91% occurring once. Sequenced here: peripheral blood, sampled on day 0 of AZD1222 vaccination. The TCR originated in an adult in good health. The chain uses TRBV27 and TRBJ2-3, with D possibly being TRBD2 (6 bases). The CDR3 nucleotides are TGTGCCAGCAGTTTGTGGGGGGAAACAGATACGCAGTATTTT. It is translated as CASSLWGETDTQYF.